This entry lists 2 T cell receptor beta chains sequenced from one sample in a study of cytomegalovirus exposure and HLA in healthy donors. Amplification used 60 Vbeta primers and 13 Jbeta primers. Assay used: immunoSEQ multiplex PCR; TCRdb lists only in-frame clones, some missing. The sample includes 150,000 or so clones, roughly 79% seen only once; the top ten take about 1.3%. The sample was PBMCs. These receptors were obtained from a man aged 30 to 45 in good health and CMV-seronegative.

V is TRBV7-2 and J is TRBJ1-5; the D gene is possibly TRBD1 (6 bases). V was trimmed by 0 bases and J by 3 bases, leaving 9 bases between them. CDR3 length equals 15 residues. Germline-derived CDR1 and CDR2 are SGHTA and FQGNSA. The CDR3, as DNA: TGTGCCAGCAGCTTAGCCGGACAGCTCAATCAGCCCCAGCATTTT. It yields the protein CASSLAGQLNQPQHF.

The chain uses TRBV18 and TRBJ1-5, with 8 bases aligning to TRBD1. The CDR3 has 17 residues. The germline V gene encodes CDR1 KGHSH and CDR2 LQKENI. Trimming took 6 bases from V and 6 from J; bases not matched to a gene: 16. CDR3 sequence: CASSYSPGQVGFQPQHF. The CDR3 nucleotides read TGTGCCAGCTCTTACTCCCCGGGACAGGTGGGTTTTCAGCCCCAGCATTTT. The variable domain in full, with the rest retrieved from reference TRBV18 and TRBJ1-5, is NAGVMQNPRHLVRRRGQEARLRCSPMKGHSHVYWYRQLPEEGLKFMVYLQKENIIDESGMPKERFSAEFPKEGPSILRIQQVVRGDSAAYFCASSYSPGQVGFQPQHFGDGTRLSIL.